A single sample is the source of the 11 T cell receptor beta chains below, sequenced in a study of T cell changes during pregnancy in multiple sclerosis. Profiling relied on immunoSEQ multiplex PCR, and the TCRdb table lists in-frame clones only, not all of them. Here the sample spans fewer than 90,000 clones, 75% to 95% being singletons. The sample was peripheral blood, taken in the second trimester of pregnancy. The receptors come from a female donor with multiple sclerosis, enrolled in a pregnancy study.

This chain connects TRBV19 to TRBJ2-7; no clear D gene. Per the germline V gene, CDR1 is LNHDA and CDR2 is SQIVND (reference sequence). Between the trimmed V and J ends, which lost 3 bases and 5 bases, there was a span of 14 bases. The CDR3 contains 14 residues. CDR3 residues: CASSILSAIDEQYF. The CDR3 region has the DNA TGTGCCAGTAGTATTTTGTCTGCTATCGACGAGCAGTACTTC.

J is TRBJ1-2 and V is TRBV6-5, with a tentative D call TRBD1 (6 bases). The germline V and J ends were trimmed by 6 bases and 4 bases, with 15 bases remaining between them. CDR3 length equals 14 residues. In germline, CDR1 is MNHEY, CDR2 SVGAGI. The CDR3 DNA is TGTGCCAGCAGCCGGCGGCAGGGGACCTATGGCTACACCTTC. Translated, it gives CASSRRQGTYGYTF.

The chain joins TRBV6-5 to TRBJ1-5; D uncertain. This CDR3 is 13 amino acids long. Germline CDR1 is MNHEY and CDR2 is SVGAGI. Between the trimmed V and J ends, which lost 6 bases and 4 bases, there was a span of 10 bases. This chain's CDR3 is CASSNKENQPQHF. CDR3 nucleotide sequence: TGTGCCAGCAGCAATAAGGAGAATCAGCCCCAGCATTTT.

The J gene is TRBJ1-1, the V gene TRBV5-4, with unresolved D. This CDR3 has 14 residues. Germline V gives CDR1 SGHNT, CDR2 YYREEE (reference sequence). V was cut by 2 bases and J by 1 base, with 9 bases left in between. Here the CDR3 DNA reads TGTGCCAGCAGCTTTCCACGGGGGAACACTGAAGCTTTCTTT. Protein product: CASSFPRGNTEAFF.

In this sample, this clone turned up once. The chain employs TRBV4-2 and TRBJ2-3, with TRBD2 matching 10 bases. This CDR3 spans 15 amino acids. Per the germline V gene, CDR1 is LGHNA and CDR2 is YNFKEQ. V was clipped by 0 bases and J by 14 bases; unmatched bases: 11. The CDR3 bases are TGTGCCAGCAGCCAAGATTCCCTAGCGGGGGCCGCGGGGTATTTT. The encoded protein is CASSQDSLAGAAGYF.

In DNA, the CDR3 is TGTGCCAGCAGCGTGGGGACAGGGGGGGCTTTCTTT. This translates into CASSVGTGGAFF. The V call is TRBV9, the J call TRBJ1-1; 11 positions match TRBD1. This CDR3 contains 12 residues. From germline, CDR1 is SGDLS and CDR2 YYNGEE. The ends lost 2 bases at V and 11 bases at J; junction bases unmatched: 2.

This sequence joins TRBV18 and TRBJ1-1, with TRBD1 identical over 7 bases. The germline V gene has CDR1 KGHSH and CDR2 LQKENI. Trimming took 4 bases from V and 0 from J; bases not matched to a gene: 8. CDR3 length: 16 residues. Written as DNA, the CDR3 is TGTGCCAGCTCACTTGGACAGGCTGCCATGAACACTGAAGCTTTCTTT. Amino acid sequence: CASSLGQAAMNTEAFF.

J is TRBJ1-1 and V is TRBV5-4; weak D call: TRBD1 (6 bases). The CDR3 has 14 residues. Germline CDR1 and CDR2: SGHNT and YYREEE (reference sequence). Trimming cost V 0 bases and J 8 bases, with 14 bases left between them. Here the CDR3 DNA reads TGTGCCAGCAGCTTGGTCGCACGGGGGGGCGAAGCTTTCTTT. It encodes CASSLVARGGEAFF.

The chain carries TRBV9 and TRBJ2-3; the match to TRBD1 covers 8 bases. Trimming at V came to 4 bases and at J to 1 base, leaving 5 bases not matched to a gene. Germline V gene lookup returns CDR1 SGDLS and CDR2 YYNGEE. This CDR3 contains 15 residues. The CDR3 loop is CASSPRQGRTDTQYF. The DNA for the CDR3 is TGTGCCAGCAGCCCCCGACAGGGGCGCACAGATACGCAGTATTTT.

The chain joins TRBV7-3 to TRBJ2-3; a possible D gene is TRBD2 (6 bases). Trimming shortened V by 6 bases and J by 1 base, and 8 bases separated the two germline ends. This CDR3 has 13 residues. Germline V gene data show CDR1 as SGHTA and CDR2 as FQGTGA. In DNA form, the CDR3 reads TGTGCCAGCAGTCCGGGGGGCACAGATACGCAGTATTTT. It translates to CASSPGGTDTQYF.

The chain recombines TRBV4-2 with TRBJ2-7, with TRBD1 identical over 9 bases. V lost 4 bases to trimming and J lost 6 bases; unmatched junction nucleotides: 7. The length of the CDR3 is 14 residues. Germline V gives CDR1 LGHNA, CDR2 YNFKEQ. The CDR3 reads CASSPRDRASEQYF. CDR3 nucleotides: TGTGCCAGCAGCCCTCGGGACAGGGCAAGCGAGCAGTACTTC.